These 18 T cell receptor beta chains were sequenced from one sample in a study of OX40 agonist ivuxolimab in advanced cancers. The protocol was immunoSEQ multiplex PCR, while the TCRdb copy is restricted to in-frame clones and leaves out a portion. Here the sample spans 92,000 or so clones, approximately 80% being singletons. The input for sequencing was CD4+ or CD8+ T cells sorted from blood, taken in a trial of the OX40 agonist ivuxolimab. Receptors originate from an adult with an advanced solid tumor such as melanoma, head and neck, liver or kidney cancer.

This clone was counted between two and nine times. The sample carries other DNA sequences with the same CDR3. The genes are TRBV7-2 and TRBJ2-2; D is undetermined. CDR1 and CDR2 from the germline V gene are SGHTA and FQGNSA. The V end lost 5 bases, the J end lost 0 bases, and 10 bases lay between the germline ends. This CDR3 has 15 amino acids. The CDR3 spells CASSRPGPNTGELFF. The CDR3 nucleotides are TGTGCCAGCAGCCGCCCCGGGCCGAACACCGGGGAGCTGTTTTTT.

The V gene is TRBV7-9, the J gene TRBJ2-1, with 9 bases that match TRBD2. V was pared by 0 bases and J by 4 bases, with 10 bases of the junction left unmatched. The CDR3 is 18 residues long. CDR1 and CDR2 from the germline V gene are SEHNR and FQNEAQ (reference sequence). CDR3 region: CASSLAASSGGAYNEQFF. DNA of the CDR3: TGTGCCAGCAGCTTAGCGGCGAGTAGCGGGGGTGCGTACAATGAGCAGTTCTTC.

This sequence joins TRBV27 and TRBJ2-7; 10 bases are shared with TRBD1. The CDR3 is made up of 14 amino acids. Trimming at V came to 2 bases and at J to 4 bases, leaving 2 bases not matched to a gene. Germline CDR1 reads MNHEY; CDR2 reads SMNVEV (reference sequence). In nucleotides, the CDR3 is TGTGCCAGCAGTTTAAGGGACAGGGGTTACGAGCAGTACTTC. Protein product: CASSLRDRGYEQYF.

In this sample, this clone turned up once. CDR3 loop: CASSFRQGPMEQYF. CDR3 sequence (DNA): TGTGCCAGCAGCTTCCGACAGGGCCCTATGGAGCAGTACTTC. The rearrangement links TRBV7-3 to TRBJ2-7; 7 positions match TRBD1. CDR1 and CDR2 (germline): SGHTA, FQGTGA. This CDR3 comprises 14 residues. V shed 3 bases, J shed 7 bases, and the junction held 9 bases outside the gene matches.

The J gene is TRBJ2-1, the V gene TRBV19, with TRBD1 identical over 8 bases. This CDR3 is built from 13 residues. The V gene end was trimmed by 6 bases and the J gene end by 6 bases; junction bases not matched to a gene: 4. From germline, CDR1 is LNHDA and CDR2 SQIVND (reference sequence). This CDR3 reads CASRTGGGNEQFF. CDR3 DNA: TGTGCCAGTAGAACAGGGGGAGGCAATGAGCAGTTCTTC.

J is TRBJ2-5 and V is TRBV6-1, with D perhaps TRBD2 (6 bases). The CDR3 extends over 17 amino acids. The germline V gene has CDR1 MNHNS and CDR2 SASEGT. V gave up 0 bases and J gave up 5 bases, with 19 bases separating them. For the CDR3, the DNA is TGTGCCAGCAGTGAAGCGCGCTGGGGGGAACGAGGGGAGACCCAGTACTTC. Residues: CASSEARWGERGETQYF.

The rearrangement links TRBV30 to TRBJ2-1; D not certain. The CDR3 consists of 15 residues. The germline gives CDR1 GTSNPN, CDR2 SVGIG (reference sequence). Trimming took off 3 bases at V and 13 bases at J, with 25 bases between the two ends. CDR3 protein: CAWRVPSVDLVSQFF. The CDR3 nucleotides read TGTGCCTGGAGAGTTCCCAGCGTGGACCTCGTATCCCAGTTCTTC.

The gene calls are TRBV11-2 and TRBJ2-1; 9 positions agree with TRBD2. Per the germline V gene, CDR1 is SGHAT and CDR2 is FQNNGV. V lost 5 bases and J lost 15; bases outside the gene matches: 5. The CDR3 extends over 11 amino acids. CDR3 sequence reads: CASSPGLASFF. DNA of the CDR3: TGTGCCAGCAGCCCGGGACTAGCTTCGTTCTTC.

This chain connects TRBV29-1 to TRBJ1-1; the D is unclear. CDR1 SQVTM and CDR2 ANQGSEA come from the germline V gene. Trimming stripped 3 bases from V and 4 bases from J, with 9 bases between. CDR3 length equals 12 residues. CDR3 DNA: TGCAGCGTTGATACTGGAGGCACTGAAGCTTTCTTT. Translating gives CSVDTGGTEAFF.

The sample holds one count of this clone. V is TRBV5-1 and J is TRBJ1-1; D not resolved. This CDR3 region has 15 residues. Germline V gene sequence: CDR1 SGHRS, CDR2 YFSETQ. V was cut by 4 bases and J by 0 bases, with 13 bases left in between. The CDR3 loop is CASSPQRAMNTEAFF. In DNA form, the CDR3 reads TGCGCCAGCAGCCCGCAGCGAGCCATGAACACTGAAGCTTTCTTT.

This chain uses TRBV4-1 with TRBJ2-1, with 8 bases identical to TRBD2. V was pared by 4 bases and J by 7 bases, with 15 bases of the junction left unmatched. This CDR3 has 17 amino acids. Germline lookup yields CDR1 MGHRA and CDR2 YSYEKL. The chain's CDR3 is CASSLLTLTAGDNEQFF. DNA for the CDR3: TGCGCCAGCAGCCTCCTGACTCTGACAGCGGGGGATAATGAGCAGTTCTTC.

The genes are TRBV4-2 and TRBJ2-2, with 8 positions matching TRBD2. Germline lookup yields CDR1 LGHNA and CDR2 YNFKEQ. This CDR3 has 16 amino acids. The junction had 6 bases not matched to a gene; V was cut back by 1 base and J by 5 bases. The CDR3 region is CASSQGTGGGTGELFF. The CDR3 nucleotides are TGTGCCAGCAGCCAAGGGACTGGCGGGGGGACCGGGGAGCTGTTTTTT.

This clone has more than one count but fewer than ten. The CDR3 region is CAWSVGADTQYF. DNA of the CDR3: TGTGCCTGGAGTGTCGGGGCAGATACGCAGTATTTT. This chain joins TRBV30 and TRBJ2-3; D may be TRBD2 (5 bases). Trimming took off 0 bases at V and 4 bases at J, with 5 bases between the two ends. The CDR3 is 12 amino acids. Germline V gene lookup returns CDR1 GTSNPN and CDR2 SVGIG (reference sequence).

The V and J genes are TRBV4-2 and TRBJ2-1, with 10 bases aligning to TRBD2. Per the germline V gene, CDR1 is LGHNA and CDR2 is YNFKEQ. This CDR3 contains 18 residues. V shed 1 base, J shed 0 bases, and the junction held 6 bases outside the gene matches. The CDR3 loop reads CASSQGGSGGSSYNEQFF. DNA of the CDR3: TGTGCCAGCAGCCAAGGGGGTAGCGGGGGGTCCTCCTACAATGAGCAGTTCTTC.

This clone showed up many times. The chain combines TRBV19 with TRBJ1-5, with 7 bases fitting TRBD1. The CDR3 contains 15 residues. V trimming: 3 bases; J trimming: 5 bases; junction bases outside the gene matches: 7. Germline lookup yields CDR1 LNHDA and CDR2 SQIVND (reference sequence). CDR3 nucleotide sequence: TGTGCCAGTAGTATGGGACAGTACGTGTATCAGCCCCAGCATTTT. Its protein product is CASSMGQYVYQPQHF.

V and J are TRBV6-5 and TRBJ2-6; TRBD1 matches 8 bases. CDR3 length: 15 amino acids. Trimming took 6 bases from V and 4 from J; bases not matched to a gene: 5. Germline V gene data show CDR1 as MNHEY and CDR2 as SVGAGI. CDR3: CASSRQGRGANVLTF. In DNA, the CDR3 is TGTGCCAGCAGCAGACAGGGGCGCGGGGCCAACGTCCTGACTTTC.

This clone has a single count. The gene calls are TRBV5-1 and TRBJ2-1; D not certain. The CDR3 runs 15 residues. CDR1 is SGHRS, CDR2 YFSETQ, per germline. Trimming removed 3 bases at V and 2 bases at J, with 12 bases between. CDR3 region: CASSSTMRTYNEQFF. The DNA of the CDR3 is TGCGCCAGCAGCTCGACAATGAGAACCTACAATGAGCAGTTCTTC.

The J gene is TRBJ1-1, the V gene TRBV7-2, with D perhaps matching TRBD1 (6 bases). Germline V CDR1 and CDR2: SGHTA, FQGNSA. Deletions cut 5 bases from V and 0 bases from J, with 19 bases between. This CDR3 is 17 amino acids long. The CDR3: CASSVTRGAIMNTEAFF. CDR3 coding DNA: TGTGCCAGCAGCGTAACCCGGGGGGCAATCATGAACACTGAAGCTTTCTTT.